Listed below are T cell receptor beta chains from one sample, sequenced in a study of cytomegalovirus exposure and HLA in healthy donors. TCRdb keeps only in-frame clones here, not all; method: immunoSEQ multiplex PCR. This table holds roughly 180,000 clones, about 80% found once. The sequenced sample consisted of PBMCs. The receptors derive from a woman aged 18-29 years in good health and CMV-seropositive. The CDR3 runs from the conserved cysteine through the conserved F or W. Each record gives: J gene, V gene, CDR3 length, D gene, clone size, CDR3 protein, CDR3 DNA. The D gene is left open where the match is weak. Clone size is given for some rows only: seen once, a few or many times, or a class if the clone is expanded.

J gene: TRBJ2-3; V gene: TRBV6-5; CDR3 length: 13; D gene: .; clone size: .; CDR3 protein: CASSYSGSNTQYF; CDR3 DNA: TGTGCCAGCAGTTACTCCGGTTCAAATACGCAGTATTTT
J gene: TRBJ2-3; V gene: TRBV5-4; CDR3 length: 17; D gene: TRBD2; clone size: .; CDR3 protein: CASSGGLRRGGTDTQYF; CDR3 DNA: TGTGCCAGCAGCGGGGGGTTGAGGCGGGGGGGCACAGATACGCAGTATTTT
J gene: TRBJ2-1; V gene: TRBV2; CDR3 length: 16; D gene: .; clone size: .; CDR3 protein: CASSGPRDSEGNEQFF; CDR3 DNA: TGTGCCAGCAGTGGTCCTCGGGACTCAGAGGGCAATGAGCAGTTCTTC
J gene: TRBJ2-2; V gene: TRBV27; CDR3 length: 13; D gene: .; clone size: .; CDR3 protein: CASTQGNTGELFF; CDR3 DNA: TGTGCCAGCACCCAGGGGAACACCGGGGAGCTGTTTTTT
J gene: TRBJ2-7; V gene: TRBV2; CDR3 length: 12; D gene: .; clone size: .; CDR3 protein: CASRVNSYEQYF; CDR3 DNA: TGTGCCAGCAGGGTCAACTCCTACGAGCAGTACTTC
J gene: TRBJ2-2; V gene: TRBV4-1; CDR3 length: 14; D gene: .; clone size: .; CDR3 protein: CASSQGQNTGELFF; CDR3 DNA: TGCGCCAGCAGCCAAGGACAGAACACCGGGGAGCTGTTTTTT
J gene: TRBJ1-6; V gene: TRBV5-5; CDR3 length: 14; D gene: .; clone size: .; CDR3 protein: CASSLGVADSPLHF; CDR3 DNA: TGTGCCAGCAGCTTGGGTGTAGCGGATTCACCCCTCCACTTT
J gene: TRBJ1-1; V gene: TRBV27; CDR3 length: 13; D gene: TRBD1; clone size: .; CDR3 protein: CASSSRQGTEAFF; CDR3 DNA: TGTGCCAGCAGTTCTCGACAGGGCACTGAAGCTTTCTTT
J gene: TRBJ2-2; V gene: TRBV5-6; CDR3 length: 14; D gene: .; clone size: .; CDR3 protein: CASSWGRRTGELFF; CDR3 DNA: TGTGCCAGCAGCTGGGGGCGCCGCACCGGGGAGCTGTTTTTT
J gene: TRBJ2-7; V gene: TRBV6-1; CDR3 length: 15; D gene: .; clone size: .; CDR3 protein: CASSEARESSYEQYF; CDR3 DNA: TGTGCCAGCAGTGAAGCTAGAGAGAGCTCCTACGAGCAGTACTTC
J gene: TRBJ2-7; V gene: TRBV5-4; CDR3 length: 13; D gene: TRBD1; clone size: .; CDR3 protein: CASSPGTGGEQYF; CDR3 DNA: TGTGCCAGCAGCCCTGGGACAGGCGGCGAGCAGTACTTC
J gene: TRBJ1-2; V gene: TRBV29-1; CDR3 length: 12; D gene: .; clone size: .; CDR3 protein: CSVGHESYGYTF; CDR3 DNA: TGCAGCGTCGGACACGAAAGCTATGGCTACACCTTC
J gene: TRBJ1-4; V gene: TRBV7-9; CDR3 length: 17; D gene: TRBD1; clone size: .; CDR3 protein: CASSSQTGTGTNEKLFF; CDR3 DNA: TGTGCCAGCAGCTCACAAACCGGGACAGGGACTAATGAAAAACTGTTTTTT
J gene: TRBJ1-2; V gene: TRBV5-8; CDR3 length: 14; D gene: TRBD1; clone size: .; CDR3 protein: CASRSTGGGYGYTF; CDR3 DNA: TGTGCCAGCAGGTCGACAGGGGGCGGCTATGGCTACACCTTC
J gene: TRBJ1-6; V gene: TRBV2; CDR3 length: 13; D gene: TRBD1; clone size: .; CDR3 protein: CASIGTVNSPPHF; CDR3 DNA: TGTGCCAGCATAGGGACAGTTAATTCACCCCCCCACTTT
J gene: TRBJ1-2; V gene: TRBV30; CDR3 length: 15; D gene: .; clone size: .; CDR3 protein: CAWSVSLAPTVGYTF; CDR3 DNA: TGTGCCTGGAGTGTATCATTGGCCCCCACCGTAGGCTACACCTTC
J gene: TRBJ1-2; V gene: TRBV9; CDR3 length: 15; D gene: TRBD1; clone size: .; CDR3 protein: CASSKQGLSLEGYTF; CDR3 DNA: TGTGCCAGCAGCAAACAGGGGCTCTCCTTGGAGGGCTACACCTTC
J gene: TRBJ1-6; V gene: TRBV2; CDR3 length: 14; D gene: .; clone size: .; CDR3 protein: CASRREGYNSPLHF; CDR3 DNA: TGTGCCAGCAGGCGGGAGGGATATAATTCACCCCTCCACTTT
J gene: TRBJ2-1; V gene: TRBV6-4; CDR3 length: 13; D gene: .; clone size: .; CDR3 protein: CARLGGPYNEQFF; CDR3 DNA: TGTGCCAGGTTGGGCGGGCCGTACAATGAGCAGTTCTTC
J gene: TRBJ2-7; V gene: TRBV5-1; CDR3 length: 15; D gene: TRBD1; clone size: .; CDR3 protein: CASSKGQGTAYEQYF; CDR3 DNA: TGCGCCAGCAGCAAAGGACAGGGGACGGCCTACGAGCAGTACTTC
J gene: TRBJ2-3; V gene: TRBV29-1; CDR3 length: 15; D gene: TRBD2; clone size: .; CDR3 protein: CSVEGLAGGGDTQYF; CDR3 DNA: TGCAGCGTTGAGGGACTAGCGGGGGGAGGAGATACGCAGTATTTT
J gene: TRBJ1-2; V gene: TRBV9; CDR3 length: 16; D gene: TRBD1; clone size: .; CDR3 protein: CASSVASLGQPAGYTF; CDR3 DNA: TGTGCCAGCAGCGTAGCAAGTCTGGGACAGCCGGCGGGCTACACCTTC
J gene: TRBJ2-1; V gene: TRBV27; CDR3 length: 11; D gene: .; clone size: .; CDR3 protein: CASSFSGGQFF; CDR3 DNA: TGTGCCAGCAGTTTTAGTGGCGGGCAGTTCTTC
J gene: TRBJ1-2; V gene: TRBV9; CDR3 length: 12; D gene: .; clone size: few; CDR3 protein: CASRSTNYGYTF; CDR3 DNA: TGTGCCAGCAGATCCACAAACTATGGCTACACCTTC
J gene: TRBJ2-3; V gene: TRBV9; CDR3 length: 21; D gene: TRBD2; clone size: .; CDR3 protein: CASSHGLTGTSGGDFTDTQYF; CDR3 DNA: TGTGCCAGCAGCCACGGATTAACTGGGACTAGCGGGGGGGACTTCACAGATACGCAGTATTTT
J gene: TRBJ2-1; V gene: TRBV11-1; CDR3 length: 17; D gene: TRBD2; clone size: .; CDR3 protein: CASSRAGLAGGYNEQFF; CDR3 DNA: TGTGCCAGCAGCCGCGCCGGACTAGCGGGGGGGTACAATGAGCAGTTCTTC
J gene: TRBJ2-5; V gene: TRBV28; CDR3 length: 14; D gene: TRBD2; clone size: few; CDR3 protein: CASSPGLAGGREYF; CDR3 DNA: TGTGCCAGCAGCCCGGGACTAGCGGGGGGGCGGGAGTACTTC
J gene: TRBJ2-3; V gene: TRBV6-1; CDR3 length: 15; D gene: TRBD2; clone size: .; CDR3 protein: CASSEQSGGAHTQYF; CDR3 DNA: TGTGCCAGCAGTGAACAAAGCGGGGGGGCACATACGCAGTATTTT
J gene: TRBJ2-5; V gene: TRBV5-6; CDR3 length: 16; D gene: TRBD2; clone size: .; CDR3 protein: CASSIPSGGTQETQYF; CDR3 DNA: TGTGCCAGCAGCATCCCTAGCGGGGGCACACAAGAGACCCAGTACTTC
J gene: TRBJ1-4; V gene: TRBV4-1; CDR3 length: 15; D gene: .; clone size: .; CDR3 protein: CASSQAGTRDEKLFF; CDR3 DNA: TGCGCCAGCAGCCAAGCAGGGACAAGAGATGAAAAACTGTTTTTT
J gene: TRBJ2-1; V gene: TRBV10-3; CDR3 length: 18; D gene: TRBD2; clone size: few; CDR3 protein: CAISESFDVLAGSNEQFF; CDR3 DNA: TGTGCCATCAGTGAGTCGTTTGATGTTCTAGCGGGGTCCAATGAGCAGTTCTTC
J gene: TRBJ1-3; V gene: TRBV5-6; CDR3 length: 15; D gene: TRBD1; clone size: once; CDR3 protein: CASSETGEIGNTIYF; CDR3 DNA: TGTGCCAGCAGTGAAACAGGGGAAATTGGAAACACCATATATTTT
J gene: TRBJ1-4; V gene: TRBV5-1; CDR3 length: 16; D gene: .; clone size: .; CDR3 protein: CASSLVQGSRSEKLFF; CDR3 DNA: TGCGCCAGCAGCTTGGTTCAGGGCTCTAGAAGCGAAAAACTGTTTTTT
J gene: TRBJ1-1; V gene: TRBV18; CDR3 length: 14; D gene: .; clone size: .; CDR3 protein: CASSPASRLTEAFF; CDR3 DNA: TGTGCCAGCTCACCAGCCTCCAGGCTCACTGAAGCTTTCTTT
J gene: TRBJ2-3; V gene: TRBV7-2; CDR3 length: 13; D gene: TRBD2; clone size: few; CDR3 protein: CASSFSGEASKYF; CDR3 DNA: TGTGCCAGCAGCTTTAGCGGGGAGGCCTCAAAGTATTTT
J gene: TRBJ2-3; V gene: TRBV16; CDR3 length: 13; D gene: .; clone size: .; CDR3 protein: CASSQPGSVRQYF; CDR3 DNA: TGTGCCAGCAGCCAACCAGGGTCTGTAAGGCAGTATTTT
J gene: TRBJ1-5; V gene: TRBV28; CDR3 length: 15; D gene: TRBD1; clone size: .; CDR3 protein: CASSLSGQGHQPQHF; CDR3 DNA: TGTGCCAGCTCTCTCTCGGGACAGGGTCATCAGCCCCAGCATTTT
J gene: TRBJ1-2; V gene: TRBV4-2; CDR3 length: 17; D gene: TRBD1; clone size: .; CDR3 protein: CASSQGTGTWGAYGYTF; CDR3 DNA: TGTGCCAGCAGCCAGGGGACAGGGACATGGGGGGCCTATGGCTACACCTTC
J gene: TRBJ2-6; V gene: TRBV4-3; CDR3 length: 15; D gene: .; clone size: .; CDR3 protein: CASSPRSGGANVLTF; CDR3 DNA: TGCGCCAGCAGCCCCCGGTCGGGGGGGGCCAACGTCCTGACTTTC